This record looks at one TCR beta chain sequence and its context. Its antigen is still unknown. Germline values: CDR1 SGHRS, CDR2 YFSETQ. This CDR3 has 18 amino acids. V lost 3 bases to trimming and J lost 6 bases; unmatched junction nucleotides: 18. Use of 60 Vbeta and 13 Jbeta primers characterized the PCR. Libraries were prepared by immunoSEQ multiplex PCR; TCRdb keeps only in-frame clonotypes and omits some of them. The sample gives some 120,000 clones, around 77% of which show up once; about 1.3% is in the top ten. The data belong to a study of cytomegalovirus exposure and HLA in healthy donors. Whole-study findings and limits: Reportedly, HLA-A and HLA-B alleles of most subjects were accurately predicted from TCR beta.

Sequences were obtained from PBMCs. The chain combines TRBV5-1 with TRBJ2-1; 7 bases are shared with TRBD1. This TCR derives from a man in his fifties in good health and CMV-seronegative. CDR3 sequence reads: CASSSPPDRFVDLNEQFF. Written as DNA, the CDR3 is TGCGCCAGCAGCTCCCCTCCGGACAGGTTCGTAGACCTCAATGAGCAGTTCTTC.